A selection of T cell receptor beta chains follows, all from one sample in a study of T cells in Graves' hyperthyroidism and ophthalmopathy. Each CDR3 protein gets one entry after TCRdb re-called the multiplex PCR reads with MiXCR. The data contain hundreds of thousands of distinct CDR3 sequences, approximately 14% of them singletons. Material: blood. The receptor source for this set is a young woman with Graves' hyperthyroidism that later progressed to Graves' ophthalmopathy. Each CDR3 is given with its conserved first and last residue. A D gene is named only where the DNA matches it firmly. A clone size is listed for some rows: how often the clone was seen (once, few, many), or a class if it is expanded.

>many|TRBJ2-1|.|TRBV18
CASSPFGNEQFF
TGTGCCAGCTCACCATTCGGCAATGAGCAGTTCTTC
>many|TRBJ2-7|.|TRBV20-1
CSARDRGLVTYEQYF
TGCAGTGCTAGAGATCGGGGACTTGTCACCTACGAGCAGTACTTC
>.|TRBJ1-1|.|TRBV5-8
CASSLGGAGYTEAFF
TGTGCCAGCAGCCTGGGGGGCGCTGGGTACACTGAAGCTTTCTTT
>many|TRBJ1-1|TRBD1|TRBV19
CARRSDRGENTEAFF
TGTGCCAGGAGATCGGACAGGGGCGAGAACACTGAAGCTTTCTTT
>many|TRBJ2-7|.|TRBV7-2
CASSFRRSSYEQYF
TGTGCCAGCAGCTTCAGGAGGAGCTCCTACGAGCAGTACTTC
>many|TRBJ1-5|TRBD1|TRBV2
CASTDRDGNQPQHF
TGTGCCAGCACAGACAGGGACGGCAATCAGCCCCAGCATTTT
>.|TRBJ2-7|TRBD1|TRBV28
CASRTVRDRSYEQYF
TGTGCCAGCAGGACAGTCCGGGACAGATCCTACGAGCAGTACTTC
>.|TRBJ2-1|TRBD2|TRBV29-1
CSSTGGGVVYNEQFF
TGCAGCTCCACCGGGGGGGGAGTAGTCTACAATGAGCAGTTCTTC
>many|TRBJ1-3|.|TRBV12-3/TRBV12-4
CASSIQGIENTIYF
TGTGCCAGCAGTATCCAGGGTATTGAAAACACCATATATTTT
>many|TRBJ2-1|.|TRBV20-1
CSARRTTSSYNEQFF
TGCAGTGCTCGAAGGACTACAAGCTCCTACAATGAGCAGTTCTTC
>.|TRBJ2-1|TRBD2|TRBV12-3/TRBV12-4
CASSLTRGGQLGTSVF
TGTGCCAGCAGTTTAACCCGTGGTGGACAACTTGGGACTAGCGTTTTC
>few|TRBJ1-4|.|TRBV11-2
CASSLDRSNEKLFF
TGTGCCAGCAGCCTCGACAGGTCTAATGAAAAACTGTTTTTT
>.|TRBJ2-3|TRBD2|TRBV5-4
CASSLYRLAGGHTDTQYF
TGTGCCAGCAGCTTGTATAGACTAGCGGGAGGTCACACAGATACGCAGTATTTT
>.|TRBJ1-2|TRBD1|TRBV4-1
CASSQDFGTGGLQFYGYTF
TGCGCCAGCAGCCAAGATTTCGGGACAGGGGGCCTTCAATTTTATGGCTACACCTTC